One TCR beta chain is described in this entry. Its target is not known. Time point indicated: cycle 4 day 1 (C4D1), after less than 7 weeks of nivolumab. Each patient's relapse followed autologous stem cell transplantation, and brentuximab vedotin exposure varied. Isolation of CD4+ T cells from thawed PBMCs was performed by magnetic negative selection. These data belong to a study of PD-1 blockade in classical Hodgkin lymphoma. Germline V gives CDR1 SGHRS, CDR2 YFSETQ. The CDR3 has 15 residues. With V trimmed by 1 base and J by 1 base, 2 bases remained unmatched. The data were produced by immunoSEQ multiplex PCR, yet TCRdb's version contains in-frame clones alone and is incomplete. The table records 25,000 to 35,000 clones, approximately 80% of them present only once. The study, taken as a whole, reports: Newly diagnosed patients had diversity similar to the baseline diversity of complete responders. In CD4+ cells, TCR diversity went up significantly by C4D1, but in CD8+ cells it did not. The origin of the repertoire differences remains undefined, with disease activity or prior therapy as possible causes.

The chain has TRBV5-1 and TRBJ2-5; the match to TRBD2 covers 9 bases. The receptor was isolated from a human donor with classical Hodgkin lymphoma. The starting material was CD4+ T cells from blood, obtained before the fourth cycle of nivolumab. The CDR3 DNA is TGCGCCAGCAGCTTGCCGCGGGGGGGCCAAGAGACCCAGTACTTC. Its translation is CASSLPRGGQETQYF.